The clone carrying this T cell receptor beta chain was seen a few times. What it binds is not known. This sample stems from a study of identical twins. Regarding the study as a whole: Because invariant MAIT and iNKT cells could be present, zero-insertion analyses could be partly confounded. Carriage of fewer insertions was seen in abundant cord blood beta clonotypes, whereas memory repertoires showed none.

A template switching step contributed a universal primer site, while unique molecular identifiers were present in the cDNA. TCRdb passed the 5' RACE reads through MiXCR, listing each CDR3 protein once. The table shows 500,000 to 650,000 distinct CDR3 sequences, with about 7.6% occurring only once. After removal of 0 bases from V and 4 bases from J, the junction contained 7 bases not matched to a gene. The CDR3 is 16 amino acids. Germline CDR1 reads DFQATT; CDR2 reads SNEGSKA (reference sequence). No donor was unhealthy or non-Caucasian. These data also featured in a second study, about yellow fever vaccine responses in identical twins.

This chain connects TRBV20-1 to TRBJ2-2; 8 nucleotides match TRBD1. The source of this sequence is a woman aged 18-29 years in good health. What was sequenced was PBMCs. As DNA, the CDR3 is TGCAGTGCTAGAGATCCGGGGACAGGACCCACCGGGGAGCTGTTTTTT. Its protein is CSARDPGTGPTGELFF.